The rows below give T cell receptor beta chains drawn from one sample of a study of blood T cells in healthy people across ages. MiXCR, applied by TCRdb to the 5' RACE reads, yields one record per CDR3 protein. Of 980,000 or so distinct CDR3 sequences listed, about 44% were seen once; the top ten hold around 15%. Sequencing used blood. Source of these receptors: a man between 25 and 39 years old in good health. The CDR3 runs from the conserved cysteine through the conserved F or W. D genes are given only for firm matches. Clone sizes are given selectively: once, few, many, or a class where the clone is expanded.

>16|.|TRBV12-3/TRBV12-4|TRBD1|TRBJ1-1
TGTGCCAGCAGCCGTGGACAGGGCCTCATGAACACTGAAGCTTTCTTT
CASSRGQGLMNTEAFF
>18|.|TRBV7-2|TRBD2|TRBJ2-3
TGTGCCAGCAGACGGGGAACTAGCGGACTCTTTAGCACAGACACGCAGTATTTT
CASRRGTSGLFSTDTQYF
>16|.|TRBV25-1|.|TRBJ1-2
TGTGCCAGCAGTGAAGGGGGGGCATTCCCCCCTCTGGGCTACACCTTC
CASSEGGAFPPLGYTF
>17|.|TRBV5-1|.|TRBJ2-1
TGCGCCAGCAGTTCTGATGGGATATACCTGGCAGGGGACATGCAGTTCTTC
CASSSDGIYLAGDMQFF
>13|.|TRBV11-3|.|TRBJ2-3
TGTGCCGTTTGCCGGGACAGCACAGATACGCAGTATTTT
CAVCRDSTDTQYF
>18|.|TRBV27|TRBD2|TRBJ2-3
TGTGCCAGCAGTTTAAAGATGGCGGGGGATTCTAACACAGATACGCAGTATTTT
CASSLKMAGDSNTDTQYF
>13|.|TRBV12-3/TRBV12-4|.|TRBJ2-3
TGTGCCAGCAGTTTCCCCTTCACAAATACGCAGTATTTT
CASSFPFTNTQYF
>19|.|TRBV29-1|TRBD1|TRBJ1-1
TGCAGCGTTGAAGATCTCCGGACAGGGGGTACCCTGATGAACACTGAAGCTTTCTTT
CSVEDLRTGGTLMNTEAFF
>16|.|TRBV2|TRBD1|TRBJ2-1
TGTGCCAGCAGTGAATTGGGGACAGGGTCTGGCAATGAGCAGTTCTTC
CASSELGTGSGNEQFF
>13|.|TRBV6-6|.|TRBJ2-7
TGTGCCAGCAGCTCAGGCGCGCCCAGCGAGCAGTACTTC
CASSSGAPSEQYF
>15|.|TRBV20-1|TRBD2|TRBJ2-5
TGCAGTGCTTCCGTACTAGCGGGAGGTGGCGAGACCCAGTACTTC
CSASVLAGGGETQYF
>14|.|TRBV7-2|.|TRBJ2-5
TGTGCCAGCAGCTTAGTCGGCGGGCCCAGTACCCAGTACTTC
CASSLVGGPSTQYF
>15|few|TRBV7-3|TRBD1|TRBJ2-1
TGTGCCAGCAGCTCGGAAAGAACAGGGGGTTTGGAGCAGTTCTTC
CASSSERTGGLEQFF
>13|.|TRBV20-1|TRBD2|TRBJ2-7
TGCAGTGCTAGAAGGGACGGGGGGGGTGAGCAGTACTTC
CSARRDGGGEQYF
>14|few|TRBV11-2|.|TRBJ2-3
TGTGCCAGCCAGCTTTGGGCCGGCACAGATACGCAGTATTTT
CASQLWAGTDTQYF
>15|.|TRBV10-3|TRBD1|TRBJ2-7
TGTGCCATCAGTGGACCGGGACAGGGGGCCAACGAGCAGTACTTC
CAISGPGQGANEQYF
>14|few|TRBV27|.|TRBJ2-7
TGTGCCAGCAGTTGGGGGGACGGGGGTTACGAGCAGTACTTC
CASSWGDGGYEQYF
>14|.|TRBV27|.|TRBJ2-3
TGTGCCAGCAGCCCCAGACCCTTCACAGATACGCAGTATTTT
CASSPRPFTDTQYF
>13|.|TRBV2|.|TRBJ2-1
TGTGCCAGCAAGGGCTTCCCCATCAATGAGCAGTTCTTC
CASKGFPINEQFF
>14|.|TRBV20-1|.|TRBJ2-4
TGCAGTGCTGGACATCTGTTAGCCAAAAACATTCAGTACTTC
CSAGHLLAKNIQYF
>15|.|TRBV4-2|TRBD2|TRBJ2-1
TGTGCCAGCAGCCCCCGGGGGACTAGCTATTATGAGCAGTTCTTC
CASSPRGTSYYEQFF
>16|.|TRBV5-1|TRBD1|TRBJ2-1
TGCGCCAGCAGCTCACAGGGGCTGAGCTCCTACAATGAGCAGTTCTTC
CASSSQGLSSYNEQFF